A single sample is the source of the 25 T cell receptor beta chains below, sequenced in a study of CD8+ T cells in alopecia areata. After isolation, RNA underwent reverse transcription to generate cDNA as the sequencing template. The data were produced by immunoSEQ multiplex PCR, yet TCRdb's version contains in-frame clones alone and is incomplete. The repertoire holds hundreds of thousands of clones, 50% to 60% seen once, with approximately 0.5% in the top ten. Material: CD4+ T cells sorted from blood, obtained at week 0. All receptors come from a human donor with alopecia areata.

This rearrangement joins TRBV4-1 to TRBJ2-1; 14 bases match TRBD2. The CDR3 consists of 17 residues. Germline-derived CDR1 and CDR2 are MGHRA and YSYEKL. Trimming took 1 base from V and 6 from J; bases not matched to a gene: 5. CDR3 sequence: CASSQGRLAGGRNEQFF. In DNA form, the CDR3 reads TGCGCCAGCAGCCAAGGGAGACTAGCGGGGGGGCGCAATGAGCAGTTCTTC.

The rearrangement links TRBV30 to TRBJ1-2; no reliable D call. The CDR3 has 12 amino acids. V was pared by 4 bases and J by 8 bases, with 14 bases between. Germline lookup yields CDR1 GTSNPN and CDR2 SVGIG (reference sequence). The CDR3 DNA is TGTGCCTGGACTGAAGGAGCGTGGGGCTACACCTTC. This codes for CAWTEGAWGYTF.

The table lists this clone with a count of one. This chain uses TRBV7-3 with TRBJ2-2; weak D call: TRBD2 (5 bases). This CDR3 comprises 16 residues. Trimming left V 5 bases short and J 6 bases short, with 19 bases between. Germline V gives CDR1 SGHTA, CDR2 FQGTGA. CDR3 nucleotides: TGTGCCAGCAGCGGCAGAGAGGGCGGCTCCTCCGGGGAGCTGTTTTTT. Its protein is CASSGREGGSSGELFF.

V is TRBV29-1 and J is TRBJ1-3; D remains ambiguous. The CDR3 has 13 residues. Germline CDR1 is SQVTM and CDR2 is ANQGSEA. With 5 bases removed from V and 0 bases from J, the gap between germline ends came to 8 bases. The CDR3 sequence: CSVRRGSGNTIYF. The CDR3 DNA reads as TGCAGCGTTCGCCGGGGCTCTGGAAACACCATATATTTT.

This clone came up a few times. The chain employs TRBV18 and TRBJ1-6; D uncertain. V gave up 2 bases and J gave up 11 bases, with 10 bases separating them. Germline V gene lookup returns CDR1 KGHSH and CDR2 LQKENI. This CDR3 has 13 residues. CDR3 in amino acids: CASSPERRPPLHF. The DNA for the CDR3 is TGTGCCAGCTCACCAGAACGAAGACCACCCCTCCACTTT.

V and J are TRBV5-1 and TRBJ2-7; the match to TRBD2 covers 10 bases. Looked up from germline, CDR1 is SGHRS and CDR2 is YFSETQ. CDR3 size: 15 residues. V lost 5 bases, J lost 5 bases, and 10 bases stayed unmatched. DNA of the CDR3: TGCGCCAGCAGACAGATCGGGACTAGCGTTCACGAGCAGTACTTC. Its translation is CASRQIGTSVHEQYF.

The chain couples TRBV29-1 to TRBJ2-3, with 11 bases matching TRBD2. After removal of 4 bases from V and 4 bases from J, the junction contained 1 base not matched to a gene. The CDR3 is 13 residues long. The germline V gene encodes CDR1 SQVTM and CDR2 ANQGSEA. The CDR3 loop is CSVVAGGSDTQYF. In nucleotides, the CDR3 is TGCAGCGTTGTAGCGGGAGGGTCAGATACGCAGTATTTT.

The chain couples TRBV6-1 to TRBJ2-7; 11 bases fit TRBD1. CDR1 and CDR2 (germline): MNHNS, SASEGT. V shed 2 bases and J 0 bases; nucleotides not matched to a gene: 3. There are 16 residues in the CDR3. Here the CDR3 DNA reads TGTGCCAGCAGTGAACGCGGGACAGGGGGCTCCTACGAGCAGTACTTC. Its translation: CASSERGTGGSYEQYF.

In its sample, this clone was seen a few times. The chain recombines TRBV4-1 with TRBJ1-2; possibly TRBD1 for D (5 bases). V was shortened by 3 bases and J by 7 bases, with 15 bases between the two germline ends. The CDR3 length is 14 residues. Germline loops: CDR1 MGHRA, CDR2 YSYEKL. The CDR3 spells CASSHQGRRFGYTF. The CDR3 nucleotides are TGCGCCAGCAGCCACCAGGGTCGGAGGTTTGGCTACACCTTC.

The rearrangement joins TRBV29-1 to TRBJ1-5; D may be TRBD1 (6 bases). This CDR3 is 13 amino acids long. Germline-derived CDR1 and CDR2 are SQVTM and ANQGSEA. V was pared by 6 bases and J by 6 bases, with 15 bases between. The CDR3 nucleotides are TGCAGCGTCGGGAAGGGGGTAGGTCAGCCCCAGCATTTT. Translation: CSVGKGVGQPQHF.

This clone appeared a few times. The chain recombines TRBV5-1 with TRBJ2-1; unclear D gene. Trimming left V 3 bases short and J 2 bases short, with 9 bases between. CDR3 size: 14 residues. CDR1 is SGHRS, CDR2 YFSETQ, per germline. CDR3 amino acids: CASSSPEAYNEQFF. In nucleotides, the CDR3 is TGCGCCAGCAGCTCTCCAGAGGCCTACAATGAGCAGTTCTTC.

CDR3: CASSPTSGLSSGANVLTF. CDR3 nucleotides: TGTGCCAGTAGTCCCACTAGCGGGCTTAGCTCTGGGGCCAACGTCCTGACTTTC. The chain employs TRBV19 and TRBJ2-6, with 9 bases fitting TRBD2. CDR3 length: 18 amino acids. V lost 5 bases to trimming and J lost 0 bases; unmatched junction nucleotides: 8. Germline CDR1 is LNHDA and CDR2 is SQIVND (reference sequence).

This clone was seen a handful of times. The J gene is TRBJ2-1, the V gene TRBV29-1, with no clear D. The ends were cut back, 0 bases at V and 3 bases at J, with 9 bases in the middle. The germline CDR1 and CDR2 sequences are SQVTM and ANQGSEA. The CDR3 covers 14 residues. The CDR3 loop reads CSVEDQTHYNEQFF. In nucleotides, the CDR3 is TGCAGCGTTGAAGATCAGACCCACTACAATGAGCAGTTCTTC.

The V and J genes are TRBV30 and TRBJ2-3; 12 bases are shared with TRBD2. CDR1 GTSNPN and CDR2 SVGIG come from the germline V gene (reference sequence). This CDR3 is built from 16 residues. The J segment lost 1 base and the V segment lost 2 bases, leaving 4 bases of the junction unmatched. The CDR3 coding sequence is TGTGCCTGGAGTCTAGCGGGGGGGCTTGGCACAGATACGCAGTATTTT. Translation: CAWSLAGGLGTDTQYF.

CDR3: CASSDWMKGAEAFF. The CDR3 nucleotides read TGTGCCAGCAGTGATTGGATGAAGGGAGCTGAAGCTTTCTTT. The V call is TRBV2, the J call TRBJ1-1; no definite D call. There are 14 residues in the CDR3. Trimming removed 3 bases from V and 6 bases from J, with 14 bases in between. Germline CDR1 reads SNHLY; CDR2 reads FYNNEI.

V and J are TRBV30 and TRBJ2-3; the D gene is possibly TRBD1 (6 bases). Germline V lookup: CDR1 GTSNPN, CDR2 SVGIG (reference sequence). The CDR3 covers 16 residues. V lost 1 base and J 3 bases, leaving 17 bases between the germline ends. The CDR3 DNA reads as TGTGCCTGGAGTGCTCGTTTTGGACAGCCTACAGATACGCAGTATTTT. It encodes CAWSARFGQPTDTQYF.

This clone was detected once. The V call is TRBV6-5, the J call TRBJ2-3; D may be TRBD1 (6 bases). Germline assignment: CDR1 MNHEY and CDR2 SVGAGI. Trimming pared 0 bases from V and 1 base from J, leaving 11 bases between. The CDR3 length is 16 residues. CDR3 nucleotide sequence: TGTGCCAGCAGTTACTCCACAGGGCCGGGCACAGATACGCAGTATTTT. Translated, it gives CASSYSTGPGTDTQYF.

This sequence joins TRBV5-1 and TRBJ2-7; 8 bases line up with TRBD2. The junction had 13 bases not matched to a gene; V was cut back by 4 bases and J by 7 bases. CDR3 size: 15 residues. CDR1 SGHRS and CDR2 YFSETQ come from the germline V gene. The CDR3 DNA follows: TGCGCCAGCAGCCAGACTAGCGCTACATCGGGGGAGCAGTACTTC. It yields the protein CASSQTSATSGEQYF.

The V and J genes are TRBV7-9 and TRBJ2-5; D possibly corresponds to TRBD2 (5 bases). V dropped 5 bases and J dropped 5 bases, with 15 bases sitting between them. The CDR3 extends over 14 amino acids. From germline, CDR1 is SEHNR and CDR2 FQNEAQ (reference sequence). The CDR3 here is CASSVRGRGETQYF. In nucleotides, the CDR3 is TGTGCCAGCAGCGTTCGGGGTCGTGGGGAGACCCAGTACTTC.

The chain has TRBV28 and TRBJ2-3; 7 bases match TRBD1. This CDR3 has 13 residues. With V trimmed by 8 bases and J by 1 base, 3 bases remained unmatched. Germline lookup yields CDR1 MDHEN and CDR2 SYDVKM. The CDR3 spells CASGDRGTDTQYF. The CDR3 nucleotides are TGTGCCAGCGGAGACAGGGGCACAGATACGCAGTATTTT.

This chain connects TRBV4-1 to TRBJ2-5, with unresolved D. The germline V and J ends were trimmed by 5 bases and 2 bases, with 12 bases remaining between them. The CDR3 extends over 14 amino acids. CDR1 is MGHRA and CDR2 is YSYEKL in the germline V gene. CDR3 nucleotide sequence: TGCGCCAGCAGCTCTGTAGGGCAGCAAGAGACCCAGTACTTC. Its protein is CASSSVGQQETQYF.

A few counts support this clone. V and J are TRBV6-5 and TRBJ1-2, with D unresolved. The ends were cut back, 0 bases at V and 4 bases at J, with 12 bases in the middle. The CDR3 is made up of 15 amino acids. CDR1 is MNHEY, CDR2 SVGAGI, per germline. This CDR3 reads CASSYSGLGSYGYTF. For the CDR3, the DNA is TGTGCCAGCAGTTACTCGGGTCTTGGCAGCTATGGCTACACCTTC.

V and J are TRBV7-2 and TRBJ1-1; no firm D call. Germline assignment: CDR1 SGHTA and CDR2 FQGNSA. The ends were cut back, 3 bases at V and 1 base at J, with 6 bases in the middle. The CDR3 covers 13 residues. The chain's CDR3 is CASSLAENTEAFF. The CDR3 DNA reads as TGTGCCAGCAGCTTGGCGGAGAACACTGAAGCTTTCTTT.

The chain uses TRBV9 and TRBJ1-5; D is undetermined. CDR1 SGDLS and CDR2 YYNGEE come from the germline V gene. Trimming took 10 bases from V and 5 from J, leaving 16 bases between them. The CDR3 sequence is 13 residues long. Here the CDR3 DNA reads TGTGCCCCTTTTGGGGAGACTGATCAGCCCCAGCATTTT. Its protein product is CAPFGETDQPQHF.

V gene TRBV23-1 combines with J gene TRBJ2-3; possible D gene TRBD2, 7 bases. TRBV23-1 is designated an ORF whose function remains uncertain. This CDR3 is 19 amino acids long. The V end was cut by 8 bases, the J end by 2 bases, with 29 bases between. The chain's CDR3 is CASLGGPCGGPGHTDTQYF. The CDR3 bases are TGCGCCAGCCTAGGAGGGCCCTGCGGGGGCCCGGGGCACACAGATACGCAGTATTTT.